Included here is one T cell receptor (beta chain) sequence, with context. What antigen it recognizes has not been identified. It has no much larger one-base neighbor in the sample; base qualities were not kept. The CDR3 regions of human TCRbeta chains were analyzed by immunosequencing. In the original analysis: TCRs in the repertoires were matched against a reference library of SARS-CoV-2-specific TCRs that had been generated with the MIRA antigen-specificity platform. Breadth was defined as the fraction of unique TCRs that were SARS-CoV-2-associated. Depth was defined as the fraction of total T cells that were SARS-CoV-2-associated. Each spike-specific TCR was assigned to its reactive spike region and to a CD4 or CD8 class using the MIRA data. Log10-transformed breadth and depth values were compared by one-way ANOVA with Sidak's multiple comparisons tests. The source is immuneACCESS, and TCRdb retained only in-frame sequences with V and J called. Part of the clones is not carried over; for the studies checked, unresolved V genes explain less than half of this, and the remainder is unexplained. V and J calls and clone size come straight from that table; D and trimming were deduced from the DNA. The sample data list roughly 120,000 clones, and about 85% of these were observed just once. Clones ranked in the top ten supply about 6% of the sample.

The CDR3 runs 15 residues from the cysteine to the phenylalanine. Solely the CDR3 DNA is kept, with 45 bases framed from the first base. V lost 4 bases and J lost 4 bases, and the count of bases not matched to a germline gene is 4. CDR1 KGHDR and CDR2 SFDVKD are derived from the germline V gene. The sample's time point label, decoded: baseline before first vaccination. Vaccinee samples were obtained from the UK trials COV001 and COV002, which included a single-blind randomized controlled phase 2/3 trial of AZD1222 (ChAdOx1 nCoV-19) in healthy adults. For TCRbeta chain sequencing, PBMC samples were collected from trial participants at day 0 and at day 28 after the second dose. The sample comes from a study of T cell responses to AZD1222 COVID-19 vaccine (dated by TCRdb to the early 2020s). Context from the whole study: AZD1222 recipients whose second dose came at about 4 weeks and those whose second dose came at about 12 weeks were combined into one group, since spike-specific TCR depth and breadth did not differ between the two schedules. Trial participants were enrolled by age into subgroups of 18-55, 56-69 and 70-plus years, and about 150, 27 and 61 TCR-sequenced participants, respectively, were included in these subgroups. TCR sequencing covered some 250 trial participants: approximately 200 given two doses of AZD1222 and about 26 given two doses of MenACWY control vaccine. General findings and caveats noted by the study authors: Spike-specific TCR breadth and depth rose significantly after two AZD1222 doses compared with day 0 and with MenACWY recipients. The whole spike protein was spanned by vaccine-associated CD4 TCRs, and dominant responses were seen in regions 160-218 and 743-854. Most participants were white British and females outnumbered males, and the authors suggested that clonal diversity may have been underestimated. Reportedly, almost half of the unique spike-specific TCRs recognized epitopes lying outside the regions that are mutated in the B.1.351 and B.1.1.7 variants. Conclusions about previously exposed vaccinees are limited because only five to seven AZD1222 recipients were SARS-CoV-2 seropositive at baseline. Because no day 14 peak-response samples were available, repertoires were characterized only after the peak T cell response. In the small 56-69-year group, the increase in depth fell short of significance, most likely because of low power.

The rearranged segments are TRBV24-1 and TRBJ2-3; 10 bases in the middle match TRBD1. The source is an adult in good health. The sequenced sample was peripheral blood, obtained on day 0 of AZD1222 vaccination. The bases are TGTGCCACCAGTGAAGCCGGGACAGGGGCAGATACGCAGTATTTT. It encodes CATSEAGTGADTQYF.